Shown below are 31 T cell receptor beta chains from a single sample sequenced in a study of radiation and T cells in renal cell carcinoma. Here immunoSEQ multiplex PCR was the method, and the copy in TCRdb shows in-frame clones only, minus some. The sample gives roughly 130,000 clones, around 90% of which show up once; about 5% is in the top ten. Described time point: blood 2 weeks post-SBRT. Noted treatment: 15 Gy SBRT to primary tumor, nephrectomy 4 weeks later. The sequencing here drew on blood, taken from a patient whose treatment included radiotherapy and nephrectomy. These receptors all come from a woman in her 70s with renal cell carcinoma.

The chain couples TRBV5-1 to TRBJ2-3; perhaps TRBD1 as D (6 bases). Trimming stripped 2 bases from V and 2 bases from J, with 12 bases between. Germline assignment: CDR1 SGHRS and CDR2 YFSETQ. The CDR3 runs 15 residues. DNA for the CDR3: TGCGCCAGCAGCTTAGGGGGAGTTAACACAGATACGCAGTATTTT. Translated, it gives CASSLGGVNTDTQYF. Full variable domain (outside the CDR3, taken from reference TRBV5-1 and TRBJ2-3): KAGVTQTPRYLIKTRGQQVTLSCSPISGHRSVSWYQQTPGQGLQFLFEYFSETQRNKGNFPGRFSGRQFSNSRSEMNVSTLELGDSALYLCASSLGGVNTDTQYFGPGTRLTVL.

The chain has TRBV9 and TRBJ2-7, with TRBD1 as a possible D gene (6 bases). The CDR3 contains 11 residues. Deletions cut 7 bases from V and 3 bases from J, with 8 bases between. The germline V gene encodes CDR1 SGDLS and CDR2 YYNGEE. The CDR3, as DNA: TGTGCCAGCCGCAGGGGCTACGAGCAGTACTTC. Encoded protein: CASRRGYEQYF.

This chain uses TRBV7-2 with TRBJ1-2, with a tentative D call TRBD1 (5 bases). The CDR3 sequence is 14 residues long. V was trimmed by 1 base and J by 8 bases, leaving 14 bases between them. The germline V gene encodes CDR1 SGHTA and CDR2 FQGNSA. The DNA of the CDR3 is TGTGCCAGCAGCTTAGTGCGGGGGTTAGAGGGCTACACCTTC. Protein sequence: CASSLVRGLEGYTF.

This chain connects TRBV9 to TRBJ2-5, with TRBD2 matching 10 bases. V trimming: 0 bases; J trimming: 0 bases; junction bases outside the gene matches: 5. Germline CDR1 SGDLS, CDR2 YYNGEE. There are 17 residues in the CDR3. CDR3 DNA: TGTGCCAGCAGCGTAGCTGCTAGCGGGGGATACCAAGAGACCCAGTACTTC. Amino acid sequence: CASSVAASGGYQETQYF.

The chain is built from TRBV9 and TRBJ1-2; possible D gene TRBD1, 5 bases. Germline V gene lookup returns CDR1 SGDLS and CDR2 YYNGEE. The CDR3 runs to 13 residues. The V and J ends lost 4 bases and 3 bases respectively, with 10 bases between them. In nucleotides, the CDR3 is TGTGCCAGCAGCCCCCAGACAGACTATGGCTACACCTTC. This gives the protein CASSPQTDYGYTF.

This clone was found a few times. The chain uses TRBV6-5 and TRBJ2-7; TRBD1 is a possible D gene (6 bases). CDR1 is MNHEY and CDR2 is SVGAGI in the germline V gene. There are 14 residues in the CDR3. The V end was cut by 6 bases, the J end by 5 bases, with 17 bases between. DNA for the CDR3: TGTGCCAGCAGCGGTTTAGGGGGATGGGACGAGCAGTACTTC. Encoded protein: CASSGLGGWDEQYF.

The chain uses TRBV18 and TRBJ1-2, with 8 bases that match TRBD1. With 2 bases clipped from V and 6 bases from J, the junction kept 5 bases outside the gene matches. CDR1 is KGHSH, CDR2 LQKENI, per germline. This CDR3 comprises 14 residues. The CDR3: CASSPGQGAHGYTF. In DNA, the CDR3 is TGTGCCAGCTCACCAGGGCAGGGGGCGCATGGCTACACCTTC.

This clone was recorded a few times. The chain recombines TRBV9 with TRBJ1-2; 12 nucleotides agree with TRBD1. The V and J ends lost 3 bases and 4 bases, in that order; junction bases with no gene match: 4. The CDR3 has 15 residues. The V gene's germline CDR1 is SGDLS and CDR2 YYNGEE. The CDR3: CASSEGTGGVYGYTF. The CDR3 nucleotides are TGTGCCAGCAGCGAGGGGACAGGGGGCGTCTATGGCTACACCTTC.

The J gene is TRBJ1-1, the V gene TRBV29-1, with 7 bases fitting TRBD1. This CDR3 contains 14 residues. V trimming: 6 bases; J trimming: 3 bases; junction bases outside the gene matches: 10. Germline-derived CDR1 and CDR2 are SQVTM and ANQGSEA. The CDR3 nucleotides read TGCAGCGTCCCCTCCGGGACAGCGGACACTGAAGCTTTCTTT. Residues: CSVPSGTADTEAFF. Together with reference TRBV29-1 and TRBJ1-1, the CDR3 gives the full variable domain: SAVISQKPSRDICQRGTSLTIQCQVDSQVTMMFWYRQQPGQSLTLIATANQGSEATYESGFVIDKFPISRPNLTFSTLTVSNMSPEDSSIYLCSVPSGTADTEAFFGQGTRLTVV.

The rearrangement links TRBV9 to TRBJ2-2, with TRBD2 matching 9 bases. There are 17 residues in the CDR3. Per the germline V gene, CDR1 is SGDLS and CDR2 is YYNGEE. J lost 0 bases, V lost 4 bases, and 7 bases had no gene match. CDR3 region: CASSILSGSANTGELFF. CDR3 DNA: TGTGCCAGCAGCATACTTAGCGGGAGCGCGAACACCGGGGAGCTGTTTTTT.

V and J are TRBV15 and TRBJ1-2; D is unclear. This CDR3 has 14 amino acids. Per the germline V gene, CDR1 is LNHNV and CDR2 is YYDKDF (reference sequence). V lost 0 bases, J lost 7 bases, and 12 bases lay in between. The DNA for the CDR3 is TGTGCCACCAGCAGAGATAAAGGGTTACTTGGCTACACCTTC. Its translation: CATSRDKGLLGYTF.

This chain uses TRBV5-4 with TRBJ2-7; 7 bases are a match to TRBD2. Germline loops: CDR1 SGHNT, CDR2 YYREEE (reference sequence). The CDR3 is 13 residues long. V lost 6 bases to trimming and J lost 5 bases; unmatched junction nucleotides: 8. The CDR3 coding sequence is TGTGCCAGCACTAAGAGCGGGATCCACGAGCAGTACTTC. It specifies CASTKSGIHEQYF.

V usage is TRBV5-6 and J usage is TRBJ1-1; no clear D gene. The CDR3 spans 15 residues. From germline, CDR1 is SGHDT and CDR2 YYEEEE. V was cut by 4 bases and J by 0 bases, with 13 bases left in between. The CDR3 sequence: CASSTARGVNTEAFF. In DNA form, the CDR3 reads TGTGCCAGCAGCACCGCTCGAGGAGTGAACACTGAAGCTTTCTTT.

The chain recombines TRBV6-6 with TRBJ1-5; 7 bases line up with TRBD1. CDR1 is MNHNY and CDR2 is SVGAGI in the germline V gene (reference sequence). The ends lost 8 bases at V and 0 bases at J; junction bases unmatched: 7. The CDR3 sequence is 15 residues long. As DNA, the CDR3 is TGTGCCAGCGTCCTCGGGACAGTTAGCAATCAGCCCCAGCATTTT. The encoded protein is CASVLGTVSNQPQHF.

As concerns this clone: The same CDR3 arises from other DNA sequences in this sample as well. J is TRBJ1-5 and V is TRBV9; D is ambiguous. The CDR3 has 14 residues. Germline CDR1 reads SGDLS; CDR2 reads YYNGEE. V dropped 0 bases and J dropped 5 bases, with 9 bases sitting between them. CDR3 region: CASSVGQVDQPQHF. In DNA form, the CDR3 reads TGTGCCAGCAGCGTAGGTCAGGTCGATCAGCCCCAGCATTTT.

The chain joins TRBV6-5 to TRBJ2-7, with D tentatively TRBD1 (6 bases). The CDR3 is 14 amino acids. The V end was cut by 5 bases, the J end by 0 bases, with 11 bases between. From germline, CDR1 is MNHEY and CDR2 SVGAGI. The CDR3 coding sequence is TGTGCCAGCAGTGGCGACAGGCTCTCCTACGAGCAGTACTTC. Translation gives CASSGDRLSYEQYF.

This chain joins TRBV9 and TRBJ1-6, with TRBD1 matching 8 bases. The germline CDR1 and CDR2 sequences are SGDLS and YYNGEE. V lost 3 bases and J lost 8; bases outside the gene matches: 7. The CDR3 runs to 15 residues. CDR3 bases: TGTGCCAGCAGCGGCGGGTACAGGGGGGATTCACCCCTCCACTTT. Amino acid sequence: CASSGGYRGDSPLHF.

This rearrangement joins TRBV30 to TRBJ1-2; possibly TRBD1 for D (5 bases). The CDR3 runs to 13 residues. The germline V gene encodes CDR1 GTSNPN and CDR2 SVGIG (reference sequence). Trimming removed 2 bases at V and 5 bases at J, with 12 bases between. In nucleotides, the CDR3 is TGTGCCTGGAGTTCAGGGACGGTATATGGCTACACCTTC. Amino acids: CAWSSGTVYGYTF.

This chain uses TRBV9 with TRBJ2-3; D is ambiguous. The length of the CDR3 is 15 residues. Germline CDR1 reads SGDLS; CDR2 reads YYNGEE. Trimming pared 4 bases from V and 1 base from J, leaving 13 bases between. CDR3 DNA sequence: TGTGCCAGCAGCTATCATGGGATTGGCACAGATACGCAGTATTTT. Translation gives CASSYHGIGTDTQYF.

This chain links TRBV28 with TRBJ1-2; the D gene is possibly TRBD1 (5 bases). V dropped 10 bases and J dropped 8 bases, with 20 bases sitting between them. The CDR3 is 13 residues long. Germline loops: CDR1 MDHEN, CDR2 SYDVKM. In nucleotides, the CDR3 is TGTGCCATAAACCTACCCGGGGGGGACGGCTACACCTTC. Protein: CAINLPGGDGYTF.

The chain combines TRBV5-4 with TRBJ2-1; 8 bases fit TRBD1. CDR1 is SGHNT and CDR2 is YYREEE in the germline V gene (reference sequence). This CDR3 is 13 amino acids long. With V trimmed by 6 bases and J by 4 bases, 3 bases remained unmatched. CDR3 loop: CASKTGAYNEQFF. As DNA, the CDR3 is TGTGCCAGCAAGACAGGGGCTTACAATGAGCAGTTCTTC.

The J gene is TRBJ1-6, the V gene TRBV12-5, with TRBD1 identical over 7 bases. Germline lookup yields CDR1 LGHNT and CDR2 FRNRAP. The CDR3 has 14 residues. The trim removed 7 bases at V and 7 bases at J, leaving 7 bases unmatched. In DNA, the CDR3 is TGTGCTAGTGCCGGGGACAGTTCCAATTCACCCCTCCACTTT. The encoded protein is CASAGDSSNSPLHF.

The CDR3: CASSLATGARGNTIYF. The CDR3 DNA follows: TGTGCCAGCAGCTTGGCAACAGGGGCGAGAGGAAACACCATATATTTT. The rearrangement links TRBV5-6 to TRBJ1-3, with 7 bases that match TRBD1. The CDR3 totals 16 residues. Per the germline V gene, CDR1 is SGHDT and CDR2 is YYEEEE. V lost 0 bases to trimming and J lost 4 bases; unmatched junction nucleotides: 7.

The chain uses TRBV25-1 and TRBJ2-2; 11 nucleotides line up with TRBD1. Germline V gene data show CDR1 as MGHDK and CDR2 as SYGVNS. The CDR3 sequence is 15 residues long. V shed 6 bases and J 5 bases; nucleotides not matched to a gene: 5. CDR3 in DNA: TGTGCCAGCAGAGGACAGGGGGCGTGGACCGGGGAGCTGTTTTTT. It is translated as CASRGQGAWTGELFF.

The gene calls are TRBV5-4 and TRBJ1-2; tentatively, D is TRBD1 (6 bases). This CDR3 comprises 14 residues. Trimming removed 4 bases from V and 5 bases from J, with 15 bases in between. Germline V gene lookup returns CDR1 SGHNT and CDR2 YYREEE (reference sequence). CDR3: CASSPPEGGYGYTF. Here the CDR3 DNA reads TGTGCCAGCAGCCCACCCGAGGGGGGATATGGCTACACCTTC.

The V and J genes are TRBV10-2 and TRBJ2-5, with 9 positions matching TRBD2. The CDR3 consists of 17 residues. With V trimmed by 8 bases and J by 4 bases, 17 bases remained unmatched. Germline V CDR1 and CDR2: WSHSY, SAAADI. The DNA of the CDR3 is TGCGCCAGCTCCCACTTAGCGGGGGATTACGGAGGAGAGACCCAGTACTTC. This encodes CASSHLAGDYGGETQYF.

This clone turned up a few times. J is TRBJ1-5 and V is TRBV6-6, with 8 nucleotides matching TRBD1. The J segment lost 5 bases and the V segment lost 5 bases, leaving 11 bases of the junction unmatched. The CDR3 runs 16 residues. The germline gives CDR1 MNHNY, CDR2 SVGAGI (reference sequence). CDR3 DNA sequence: TGTGCCAGCAGTAGGTTGGGCAGGGGGCGCGATCAGCCCCAGCATTTT. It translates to CASSRLGRGRDQPQHF.

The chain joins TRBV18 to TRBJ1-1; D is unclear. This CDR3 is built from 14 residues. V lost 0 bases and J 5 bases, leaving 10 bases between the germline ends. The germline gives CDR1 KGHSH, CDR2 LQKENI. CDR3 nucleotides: TGTGCCAGCTCACCACCGAGCAAAGGAACTGAAGCTTTCTTT. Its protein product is CASSPPSKGTEAFF. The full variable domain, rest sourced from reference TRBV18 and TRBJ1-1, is NAGVMQNPRHLVRRRGQEARLRCSPMKGHSHVYWYRQLPEEGLKFMVYLQKENIIDESGMPKERFSAEFPKEGPSILRIQQVVRGDSAAYFCASSPPSKGTEAFFGQGTRLTVV.

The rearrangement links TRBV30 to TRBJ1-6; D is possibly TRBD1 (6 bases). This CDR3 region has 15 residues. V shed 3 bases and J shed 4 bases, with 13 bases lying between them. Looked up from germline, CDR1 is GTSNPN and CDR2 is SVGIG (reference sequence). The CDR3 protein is CAWSLRQGYNSPLHF. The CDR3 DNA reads TGTGCCTGGAGCCTCCGGCAGGGGTATAATTCACCCCTCCACTTT.

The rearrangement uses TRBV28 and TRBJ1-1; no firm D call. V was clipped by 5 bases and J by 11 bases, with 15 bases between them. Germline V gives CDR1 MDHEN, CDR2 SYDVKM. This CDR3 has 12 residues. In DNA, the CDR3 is TGTGCCAGCAGTACGGGGAACATTCGTGCTTTCTTT. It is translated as CASSTGNIRAFF.

This chain's CDR3 is CASSQDYEGGPTAEAFF. In DNA, the CDR3 is TGTGCCAGCAGCCAAGATTATGAAGGCGGCCCCACGGCCGAAGCTTTCTTT. This chain joins TRBV4-2 and TRBJ1-1; the D is unclear. Trimming removed 0 bases from V and 8 bases from J, with 22 bases in between. This CDR3 is built from 17 residues. Germline lookup yields CDR1 LGHNA and CDR2 YNFKEQ.